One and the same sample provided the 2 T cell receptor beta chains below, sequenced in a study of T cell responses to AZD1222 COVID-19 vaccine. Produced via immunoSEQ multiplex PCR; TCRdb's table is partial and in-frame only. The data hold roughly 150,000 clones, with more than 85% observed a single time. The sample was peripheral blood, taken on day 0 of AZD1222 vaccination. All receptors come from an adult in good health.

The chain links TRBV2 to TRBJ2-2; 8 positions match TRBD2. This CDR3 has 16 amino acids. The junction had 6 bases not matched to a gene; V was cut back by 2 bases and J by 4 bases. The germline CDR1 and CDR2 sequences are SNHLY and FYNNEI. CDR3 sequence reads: CASSELAGWATGELFF. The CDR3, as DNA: TGTGCCAGCAGTGAACTAGCGGGTTGGGCCACCGGGGAGCTGTTTTTT.

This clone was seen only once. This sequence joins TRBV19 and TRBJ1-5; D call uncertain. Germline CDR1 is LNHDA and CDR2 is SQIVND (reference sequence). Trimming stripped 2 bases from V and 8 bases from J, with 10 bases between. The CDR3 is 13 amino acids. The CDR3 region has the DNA TGTGCCAGTAGTATATCCGGGTTGGAGCCCCAGCATTTT. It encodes CASSISGLEPQHF. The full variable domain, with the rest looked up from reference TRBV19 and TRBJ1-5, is DGGITQSPKYLFRKEGQNVTLSCEQNLNHDAMYWYRQDPGQGLRLIYYSQIVNDFQKGDIAEGYSVSREKKESFPLTVTSAQKNPTAFYLCASSISGLEPQHFGDGTRLSIL.